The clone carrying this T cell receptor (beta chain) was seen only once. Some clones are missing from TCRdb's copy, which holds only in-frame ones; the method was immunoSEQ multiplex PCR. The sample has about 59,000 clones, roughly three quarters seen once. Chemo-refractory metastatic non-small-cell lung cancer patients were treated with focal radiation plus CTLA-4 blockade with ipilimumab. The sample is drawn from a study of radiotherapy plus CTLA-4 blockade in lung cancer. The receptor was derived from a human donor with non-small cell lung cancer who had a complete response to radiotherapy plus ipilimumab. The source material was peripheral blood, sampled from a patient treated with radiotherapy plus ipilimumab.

CDR3 sequence: CASSVTGANYGYTF. The CDR3 nucleotides are TGTGCCAGCAGCGTGACAGGGGCTAACTATGGCTACACCTTC. The chain links TRBV7-9 to TRBJ1-2; 8 nucleotides match TRBD1. Per germline, CDR1 SEHNR and CDR2 FQNEAQ (reference sequence). The V and J ends lost 5 bases and 0 bases, in that order; junction bases with no gene match: 2. There are 14 residues in the CDR3.